This TCR beta chain was captured in a study of STAT5B mutations in CD4+ large granular lymphocyte leukemia. To note about this clone: No antigen is known for it.

Overall study results and limits: CD4-sorted patient repertoires seemed more clonal than healthy CD4+ repertoires. TRBV06-family usage was enriched in top patient clones (8/27) versus controls (2/35).

In the original processing: The detection floor for productive clonotype frequency was 2.59 x 10-5. Clones were sequenced by immunoSEQ multiplex PCR, and TCRdb holds only the in-frame ones, with some missing. V and J calls and clone size are given by that table; D and trimming were obtained from the DNA. This table holds about 40,000 clones, 84% found once. Buffy coats from healthy blood donors served as controls. This CDR3 has 14 amino acids. Germline CDR1 SGHRS, CDR2 YFSETQ. V lost 0 bases to trimming and J lost 6 bases, with 10 bases between them. The sequence was collected from a human donor in good health. This chain links TRBV5-1 with TRBJ2-4; D is unresolved. The sample consisted of CD4+ T cells from blood buffy coats. For the CDR3, the DNA is TGCGCCAGCAGCTTGGAGGGTAGTACAAACATTCAGTACTTC. Protein sequence: CASSLEGSTNIQYF.